Sequencing of this T cell receptor beta chain was carried out in a study of T cells in Graves' hyperthyroidism and ophthalmopathy (dated 2019 in TCRdb). General notes on the study: Peripheral blood samples were taken at initial diagnosis, before any treatment was given. A discovery cohort of about a hundred patients, approximately 44 with Graves' ophthalmopathy and 57 with stable Graves' hyperthyroidism, was used to find distinguishing TCR V-J signatures. Prospective prediction of ophthalmopathy was tested in an independent validation cohort consisting of 18 to 20 hyperthyroidism patients and approximately 16 patients who later progressed to ophthalmopathy. The 100 or so discovery patients were randomly split 7:3 into training and test sets. In addition, the study compared T-cell repertoires in thyroid tissue and in blood from six Graves' hyperthyroidism patients. After sampling, hyperthyroidism patients received methimazole starting at 30 mg daily, and ophthalmopathy patients received high-dose intravenous methylprednisolone. TCR Vbeta CDR3 sequencing of around 130 peripheral blood samples (roughly 43 ophthalmopathy, some 75 hyperthyroidism and about 17 progressor patients) is reported in the paper. What the authors observed across the whole study: No statistical method was used to set the sample size in advance, and investigators knew the group allocation. A model built on a 13 V-J signature distinguished ophthalmopathy from stable hyperthyroidism, reaching about 89% sensitivity and under 84% specificity in cross-validation and 80%/75% in testing. In validation, the model predicted progression to ophthalmopathy a median of about 6 months before onset, with roughly 70% sensitivity and 72.22% specificity. Most expanded thyroid clonotypes (frequency above 0.001) were also found in blood, which suggests that blood repertoires may mirror thyroid immune responses.

Hyperthyroidism patients were newly diagnosed, with disease duration under 2 months, and aged 18 to 65 years. Any patient with an uncontrolled infection, another autoimmune disease, pregnancy or lactation was excluded. Diagnoses relied on clinical symptoms, serum thyroxine and TRAb, thyroid ultrasound and orbital computed tomography. Blood from progressor patients was drawn when they were first diagnosed with hyperthyroidism, before any ophthalmopathy symptoms appeared. PBMCs were separated from 10 ml of fresh peripheral blood using Ficoll-Paque density gradient centrifugation. Patients classed as progressors first received a Graves' hyperthyroidism diagnosis and then went on to develop ophthalmopathy during follow-up. Trizol reagent was used to extract total RNA, and RNA quality was then checked on an Agilent 2100 Bioanalyzer. TCR beta CDR3 regions were amplified from RNA transcripts. The TCR CDR3 was subjected to a first round of RT-PCR using the HTBI primer set and the Qiagen OneStep RT-PCR kit. Libraries were constructed in a second round of multiplex PCR, after which size selection and purification were performed. Sequencing of the libraries was done on an Illumina HiSeq2000 using paired-end 100 bp reads. Under the source paper's analysis protocol: SOAPnuke was used to process the raw data, with reads discarded if the reads contained adapters or uncalled bases, had a mean Phred below 15, or lacked an exact constant-primer or identifier match. High-quality paired reads were merged using COPE v1.2.5, and each unique nucleotide sequence was defined as a clonotype. MiTCR v1.1 was used to align clonotypes to the IMGT TRBV, TRBD and TRBJ reference segments. Analysis was restricted to V-J combinations with a frequency above 0.0001, which covered roughly 99% of repertoires. A TCS score was defined as the ratio of F50 (clonal expansion) to E x V (chaos), with BLOSUM62-based TCRdist applied between CDR3 peptides within each V-J. Welch's t-statistics and random forest reduced 450 to 600 V-J features to roughly 13, which were used in a naive Bayes classifier (R e1071). TCRdb applied fastp at Q25 and MiXCR to the public reads, then kept only in-frame beta chains. Here each entry gathers all rows of one CDR3 protein and keeps the most common genes and DNA. The authors' filters were not applied to this entry. Recorded for this sample are approximately 720,000 distinct CDR3 sequences; around 19% of them occurred a single time. Over 15% of the sample belongs to the ten largest clones.

A note on this clonotype: What antigen it recognizes has not been identified. No quality values exist for individual bases; no much larger clone is one base distant.

The specimen sequenced was blood. The sequence was obtained from a woman in her forties or fifties with Graves' hyperthyroidism that later progressed to Graves' ophthalmopathy.

The CDR3 region reads CSAASGGFAEAFF. The DNA sequence is TGCAGTGCTGCCTCGGGGGGCTTCGCTGAAGCTTTCTTT. The sequence joins TRBV20-1 to TRBJ1-1; the best D guess is TRBD1, with 6 bases matching. The germline V gene (reference sequence) gives CDR1 as DFQATT and CDR2 as SNEGSKA. Trimming at the junction amounts to 5 bases on V and 6 bases on J, and the germline ends lie 16 bases apart. Spanning cysteine to phenylalanine, the CDR3 consists of 13 amino acids. Only CDR3 DNA is held: 39 bases, read in frame from base 1.